This entry is about one T cell receptor beta chain. Germline lookup yields CDR1 LGHNA and CDR2 YNFKEQ. The CDR3 contains 17 residues. After removal of 6 bases from V and 5 bases from J, the junction contained 13 bases not matched to a gene. In the study's own analysis: Amplification with reference gene primers provided the estimates of nucleated cell counts. Repertoires were generated with immunoSEQ multiplex PCR, while TCRdb's copy carries only in-frame clones and drops some. V and J calls and clone size are those listed in that table; D and trimming were worked out from the DNA. The sample carries 110,000 or so clones, over 80% recorded once. This record belongs to a study of blood T cell repertoires in COVID-19. About the research overall: Sites across the United States, Italy and Spain contributed samples from acute and convalescent COVID-19. PBMCs, B-cell-depleted T cells, or T cells were the source of the cDNA or gDNA that made up the material.

This receptor was obtained from a woman aged 45-59 years with acute or convalescent COVID-19. The V gene is TRBV4-2, the J gene TRBJ2-5, with 12 bases lining up with TRBD1. The sequencing sample was made of peripheral blood. CDR3 region: CASSGSPGDRGLETQYF. The CDR3 DNA sequence: TGTGCCAGCAGTGGGAGCCCCGGGGACAGGGGGCTTGAGACCCAGTACTTC.